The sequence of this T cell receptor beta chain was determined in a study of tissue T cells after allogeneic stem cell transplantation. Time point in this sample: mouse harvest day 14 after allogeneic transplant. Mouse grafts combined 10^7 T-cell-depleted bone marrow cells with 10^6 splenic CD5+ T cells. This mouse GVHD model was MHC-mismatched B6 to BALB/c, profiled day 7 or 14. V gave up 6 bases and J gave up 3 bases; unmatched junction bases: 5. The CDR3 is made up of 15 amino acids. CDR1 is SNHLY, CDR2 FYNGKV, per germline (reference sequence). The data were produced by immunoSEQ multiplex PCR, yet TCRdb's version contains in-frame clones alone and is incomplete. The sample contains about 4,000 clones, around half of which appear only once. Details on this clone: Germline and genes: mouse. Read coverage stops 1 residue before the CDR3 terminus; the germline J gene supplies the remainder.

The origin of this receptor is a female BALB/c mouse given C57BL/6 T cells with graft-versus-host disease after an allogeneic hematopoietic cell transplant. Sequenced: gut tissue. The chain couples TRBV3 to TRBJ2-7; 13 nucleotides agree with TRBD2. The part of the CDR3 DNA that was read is TGTGCCAGCAGATCCGGGACTGGGGGGGTCTATGAACAGTAC. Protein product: CASRSGTGGVYEQY. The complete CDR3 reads CASRSGTGGVYEQYF.